This T cell receptor beta chain was sequenced during a study of regulatory T cells in long-lasting Graves disease. The study's findings and limits: The small sample size may have reduced accuracy.

There are many counts of this clonotype. Antigen specificity is unknown. Germline V gene lookup returns CDR1 DFQATT and CDR2 SNEGSKA (reference sequence). This CDR3 contains 13 residues. V dropped 6 bases and J dropped 0 bases, with 12 bases sitting between them. The time point denotes: newly diagnosed GD, antithyroid drugs for less than 3 months. Making the TCR library involved RNA that had been extracted from PBMCs. Arm-PCR of CDR3 regions and iRepertoire HTBI primers were used to build TCR beta libraries. TCRdb reprocessed the multiplex PCR reads via MiXCR and lists one record per CDR3 protein. This sample has roughly 350,000 distinct CDR3 sequences, with around 15% found just once. Separately, the same data were catalogued under a study of T cells in Graves' hyperthyroidism and ophthalmopathy.

The specimen comprised peripheral blood mononuclear cells (PBMCs), sampled at new diagnosis, from a patient treated with antithyroid drugs. The chain joins TRBV20-1 to TRBJ2-7, with unresolved D. This TCR derives from a woman aged 18-30 years with Graves disease. In DNA, the CDR3 is TGCAGTGCGAGACGGAGTAGCTCCTACGAGCAGTACTTC. Protein product: CSARRSSSYEQYF.